These 10 T cell receptor beta chains came from one sample sequenced in a study of identical twins' blood T cells. TCRdb ran MiXCR on the 5' RACE reads and lists one entry per CDR3 protein. Seen here are roughly 340,000 distinct CDR3 sequences, around 30% observed once, and the top ten hold approximately 6.6%. Sequenced input: PBMCs. Receptor source: a woman between 18 and 49 years old in good health.

Points on this clonotype: This sequence may be a read error, since a much larger clone differs from it by one base. The J gene is TRBJ2-1, the V gene TRBV11-2; D remains unclear. This CDR3 is built from 15 residues. Per the germline V gene, CDR1 is SGHAT and CDR2 is FQNNGV. The CDR3 reads CASSLRYSSYNEQLF. CDR3 nucleotide sequence: TGTGCCAGCAGCTTACGCTACTCCTCCTACAATGAGCAGCTCTTC.

This clonotype has just a few counts. V gene TRBV30 combines with J gene TRBJ1-1; D ambiguous. CDR3 length equals 11 residues. The V end was cut by 4 bases, the J end by 3 bases, with 6 bases between. Germline V gene lookup returns CDR1 GTSNPN and CDR2 SVGIG (reference sequence). DNA of the CDR3: TGTGCCTGGACGGATGACACTGAAGCTTTCTTT. Its protein is CAWTDDTEAFF.

The genes are TRBV5-1 and TRBJ1-1; no definite D call. This CDR3 is 13 amino acids long. Germline assignment: CDR1 SGHRS and CDR2 YFSETQ. Trimming took off 3 bases at V and 9 bases at J, with 15 bases between the two ends. In DNA, the CDR3 is TGCGCCAGCAGCTCTGGACCCCCACAACAAGCTTTCTTT. This translates into CASSSGPPQQAFF.

This clonotype has just a few counts. The chain couples TRBV5-1 to TRBJ1-1; D remains unclear. The germline CDR1 and CDR2 sequences are SGHRS and YFSETQ. Trimming removed 5 bases at V and 0 bases at J, with 14 bases between. This CDR3 is 15 amino acids long. The CDR3 nucleotides read TGCGCCAGCAGTCACAATGCAGTACTGAACACTGAAGCTTTCTTT. Amino acids: CASSHNAVLNTEAFF.

This clonotype has ten or more counts. J is TRBJ2-6 and V is TRBV19; D unclear. The germline V and J ends were trimmed by 0 bases and 0 bases, with 3 bases remaining between them. The CDR3 sequence is 15 residues long. CDR1 is LNHDA, CDR2 SQIVND, per germline (reference sequence). DNA of the CDR3: TGTGCCAGTAGTATAGACGCCTCTGGGGCCAACGTCCTGACTTTC. It translates to CASSIDASGANVLTF.

This clonotype was seen a handful of times. The chain joins TRBV29-1 to TRBJ2-7, with TRBD1 matching over 8 bases. V lost 3 bases and J lost 3; bases outside the gene matches: 4. The CDR3 is 13 amino acids. Germline-derived CDR1 and CDR2 are SQVTM and ANQGSEA. CDR3: CSVDGTGGYEQYF. CDR3 nucleotides: TGCAGCGTTGATGGGACAGGAGGCTACGAGCAGTACTTC.

This chain connects TRBV14 to TRBJ2-3, with 7 positions matching TRBD2. The trim removed 10 bases at V and 4 bases at J, leaving 8 bases unmatched. Germline V gene data show CDR1 as SGHDN and CDR2 as FVKESK. The CDR3 loop spans 13 amino acids. CDR3 DNA: TGTGCCACCGGCCTTCGGGGGGCAGATACGCAGTATTTT. Translated, it gives CATGLRGADTQYF.

This chain links TRBV9 with TRBJ1-3; unclear D gene. The CDR3 length is 15 residues. CDR1 is SGDLS and CDR2 is YYNGEE in the germline V gene. V shed 0 bases and J shed 0 bases, with 7 bases lying between them. CDR3 bases: TGTGCCAGCAGCGTAGATGGTATCTCTGGAAACACCATATATTTT. Amino acid sequence: CASSVDGISGNTIYF. The variable domain in full, completed from reference TRBV9 and TRBJ1-3, reads DSGVTQTPKHLITATGQRVTLRCSPRSGDLSVYWYQQSLDQGLQFLIQYYNGEERAKGNILERFSAQQFPDLHSELNLSSLELGDSALYFCASSVDGISGNTIYFGEGSWLTVV.

This clonotype has a count of ten or more. The chain is built from TRBV29-1 and TRBJ1-1, with D tentatively TRBD1 (6 bases). This CDR3 has 17 amino acids. V shed 1 base and J shed 0 bases, with 18 bases lying between them. Germline V lookup: CDR1 SQVTM, CDR2 ANQGSEA. DNA for the CDR3: TGCAGCGTTGAAGGCGGTTGGGGGGCCCTCATGAACACTGAAGCTTTCTTT. Amino acids: CSVEGGWGALMNTEAFF.

This clonotype was detected once. This chain uses TRBV30 with TRBJ1-1; D remains ambiguous. The CDR3 is 11 residues long. Germline lookup yields CDR1 GTSNPN and CDR2 SVGIG (reference sequence). The V end was cut by 0 bases, the J end by 11 bases, with 10 bases between. The CDR3 coding sequence is TGTGCCTGGAGTGTACGTTTCTCCGCTTTCTTT. It translates to CAWSVRFSAFF.